The 20 T cell receptor beta chains below all came from one sample that was sequenced in a study of early T cells in non-severe SARS-CoV-2 infection. TCRdb reanalysed the 5' RACE reads using MiXCR and keeps one entry per CDR3 protein. The sample records 37,000 or so distinct CDR3 sequences, roughly 6% being singletons. The sample was whole blood. Every receptor here comes from an adult who was a healthcare worker with PCR-confirmed SARS-CoV-2 infection or an uninfected control (not recorded which).

The sample holds many counts of this clonotype. The rearrangement joins TRBV3-1 to TRBJ1-4; no clear D. Germline lookup yields CDR1 LGHDT and CDR2 YNNKEL (reference sequence). This CDR3 contains 14 residues. V lost 8 bases and J lost 5, with 15 bases in between. CDR3 coding DNA: TGTGCCAGCTGCTATATCCAGAAGAATGAAAAACTGTTTTTT. Its protein is CASCYIQKNEKLFF.

The chain uses TRBV6-1 and TRBJ1-5; D is ambiguous. CDR1 and CDR2 (germline): MNHNS, SASEGT. Trimming pared 1 base from V and 4 bases from J, leaving 11 bases between. The CDR3 runs 15 residues. The CDR3 region has the DNA TGTGCCAGCAGTGAAGGGTTAGGTCCGAATCAGCCCCAGCATTTT. This encodes CASSEGLGPNQPQHF.

This clonotype has ten or more counts. This sequence joins TRBV28 and TRBJ1-2; D call uncertain. V was clipped by 6 bases and J by 4 bases, with 6 bases between them. The V gene's germline CDR1 is MDHEN and CDR2 SYDVKM. The CDR3 extends over 11 amino acids. The DNA of the CDR3 is TGTGCCAGCAGCTCCCCCTATGGCTACACCTTC. Protein product: CASSSPYGYTF.

V usage is TRBV10-2 and J usage is TRBJ1-4, with D possibly matching TRBD1 (6 bases). The length of the CDR3 is 15 residues. Germline CDR1 WSHSY, CDR2 SAAADI. With 7 bases removed from V and 7 bases from J, the gap between germline ends came to 19 bases. This CDR3 is CASTTLGGMSEKLFF. In DNA, the CDR3 is TGCGCCAGCACCACGTTAGGGGGGATGAGTGAAAAACTGTTTTTT.

This clonotype was seen more than once but under ten times. The chain couples TRBV6-1 to TRBJ2-2; the match to TRBD2 covers 7 bases. CDR3 length equals 16 residues. V trimming: 6 bases; J trimming: 4 bases; junction bases outside the gene matches: 11. The germline gives CDR1 MNHNS, CDR2 SASEGT. Here the CDR3 DNA reads TGTGCCAGCAGGTCCCCTTTTTGGGAGGGCACCGGGGAGCTGTTTTTT. Translating gives CASRSPFWEGTGELFF.

In regard to this clonotype: Given a much more abundant clone one base away, this may be a read error. This rearrangement joins TRBV25-1 to TRBJ2-2, with D maybe TRBD1 (6 bases). Germline lookup yields CDR1 MGHDK and CDR2 SYGVNS. CDR3 size: 14 residues. V lost 8 bases to trimming and J lost 3 bases, with 13 bases between them. The CDR3 sequence is CASGGRGDTGELFF. CDR3 in DNA: TGTGCCAGCGGGGGCCGAGGGGACACCGGGGAGCTGTTTTTT.

The chain couples TRBV28 to TRBJ1-1; D unresolved. This CDR3 spans 12 amino acids. The V gene's germline CDR1 is MDHEN and CDR2 SYDVKM. Deletions cut 1 base from V and 5 bases from J, with 5 bases between. The CDR3 loop reads CASSLSGTEAFF. The DNA of the CDR3 is TGTGCCAGCAGTTTATCGGGAACTGAAGCTTTCTTT.

The sample holds many counts of this clonotype. The V call is TRBV30, the J call TRBJ2-3; D possibly corresponds to TRBD2 (5 bases). CDR3 size: 14 residues. V was trimmed by 8 bases and J by 3 bases, leaving 18 bases between them. The germline CDR1 and CDR2 sequences are GTSNPN and SVGIG (reference sequence). CDR3 in DNA: TGTGCCACTATCAAGGCGGGTAGAACAGATACGCAGTATTTT. Residues: CATIKAGRTDTQYF.

In this sample, this clonotype turned up a few times. This sequence joins TRBV12-5 and TRBJ2-1; D gene ambiguous. Germline CDR1 is LGHNT and CDR2 is FRNRAP. V lost 4 bases and J 10 bases, leaving 8 bases between the germline ends. The CDR3 is made up of 11 amino acids. The CDR3 DNA reads TGTGCTAGTGGTTCCCGAGGCGAGCAGTTCTTC. Protein product: CASGSRGEQFF.

The gene calls are TRBV12-3 or TRBV12-4 and TRBJ1-3; D unclear. V gave up 6 bases and J gave up 0 bases, with 12 bases separating them. The CDR3 has 15 amino acids. The CDR3 region is CASSRAVNSGNTIYF. CDR3 DNA: TGTGCCAGCAGCAGAGCAGTCAACTCTGGAAACACCATATATTTT.

Ten or more counts support this clonotype. The rearrangement links TRBV3-1 to TRBJ2-1; D is ambiguous. The CDR3 is 11 residues long. CDR1 is LGHDT, CDR2 YNNKEL, per germline (reference sequence). V shed 4 bases and J shed 8 bases, with 6 bases lying between them. The chain's CDR3 is CASSLFDEQFF. CDR3 DNA sequence: TGTGCCAGCAGCCTATTCGATGAGCAGTTCTTC.

The V and J genes are TRBV15 and TRBJ2-2, with 11 nucleotides matching TRBD2. This CDR3 spans 17 amino acids. Unmatched junction bases numbered 7, after V lost 0 bases and J lost 7 bases. Germline V gene sequence: CDR1 LNHNV, CDR2 YYDKDF (reference sequence). The CDR3 is CATSRDPRLAGHGELFF. The CDR3 DNA reads as TGTGCCACCAGCAGAGACCCCAGACTAGCGGGACACGGGGAGCTGTTTTTT.

The table lists this clonotype with a few counts. The chain carries TRBV7-6 and TRBJ2-2; D not certain. Germline lookup yields CDR1 SGHVS and CDR2 FNYEAQ. The CDR3 contains 14 residues. The ends were cut back, 1 base at V and 5 bases at J, with 8 bases in the middle. CDR3 sequence: CASSLDRLTGELFF. The CDR3, as DNA: TGTGCCAGCAGCTTAGATAGGTTAACCGGGGAGCTGTTTTTT.

V usage is TRBV12-3 or TRBV12-4 and J usage is TRBJ1-3; tentatively, D is TRBD1 (5 bases). V lost 4 bases to trimming and J lost 1 base, with 14 bases between them. The CDR3 spans 16 residues. In DNA form, the CDR3 reads TGTGCCAGCAGTTATGGGGCCGCAGGGTCTGGAAACACCATATATTTT. Translating it yields CASSYGAAGSGNTIYF.

This clonotype was recorded a few times. The J gene is TRBJ2-7, the V gene TRBV21-1; the listed D gene, TRBD2, was not tested against the DNA. TRBV21-1 is a documented pseudogene. The length of the CDR3 is 16 residues. The CDR3 DNA follows: TGTGCCAGCAGCAAAAGGCTCCTAGCGGGCTCCTACGAGCAGTACTTC. Translation: CASSKRLLAGSYEQYF.

In its sample, this clonotype was seen many times. The CDR3 DNA sequence: TGTGCCAGCAGCTTAGCGGAAGGGGGCGGGGATCGTGAAAAACTGTTTTTT. Translation: CASSLAEGGGDREKLFF. V is TRBV7-9 and J is TRBJ1-4, with 7 nucleotides matching TRBD1. V lost 0 bases and J lost 7; bases outside the gene matches: 11. The CDR3 has 17 amino acids. Germline V gene lookup returns CDR1 SEHNR and CDR2 FQNEAQ (reference sequence).

The table lists this clonotype with many counts. V and J are TRBV4-1 and TRBJ2-7; TRBD2 agrees at 9 bases. There are 15 residues in the CDR3. V shed 5 bases, J shed 6 bases, and the junction held 11 bases outside the gene matches. Germline V gene data show CDR1 as MGHRA and CDR2 as YSYEKL. As DNA, the CDR3 is TGCGCCAGCAGCGATGTAGCGGGAGCTTGGAGCGAGCAGTACTTC. It encodes CASSDVAGAWSEQYF.

This sequence joins TRBV5-5 and TRBJ1-1; TRBD1 matches 10 bases. V dropped 4 bases and J dropped 4; count of bases not matched to a gene: 4. CDR3 size: 14 residues. The germline gives CDR1 SGHKS, CDR2 YYEKEE (reference sequence). CDR3 protein: CASSRDRGGTEAFF. The DNA for the CDR3 is TGTGCCAGCAGCAGGGACAGGGGCGGCACTGAAGCTTTCTTT.

This clonotype was counted a few times. The chain recombines TRBV7-8 with TRBJ2-3; 8 bases line up with TRBD2. This CDR3 region has 16 residues. V lost 1 base to trimming and J lost 6 bases; unmatched junction nucleotides: 9. The germline CDR1 and CDR2 sequences are SGHVS and FQNEAQ. In nucleotides, the CDR3 is TGTGCCAGCAGCTTAGAGGCGGGACTAGGCTTTGATACGCAGTATTTT. It codes for CASSLEAGLGFDTQYF.

This clonotype was picked up many times. V is TRBV5-1 and J is TRBJ2-1, with D possibly being TRBD2 (5 bases). Trimming removed 0 bases from V and 9 bases from J, with 7 bases in between. The CDR3 contains 12 residues. Germline V gene sequence: CDR1 SGHRS, CDR2 YFSETQ. CDR3 in DNA: TGCGCCAGCAGCTTGGGAGGAGGTGAGCAGTTCTTC. It translates to CASSLGGGEQFF.